These 27 T cell receptor beta chains were all obtained from the same sample, sequenced in a study of molecular identifiers for immune sequencing clone quantification. TCRdb recomputed calls from the PCR reads with MiXCR, one row per CDR3 protein. The repertoire includes about 640,000 distinct CDR3 sequences, nearly 20% of them detected once, and roughly 0.83% sits in the top ten. Sequencing was performed on naive CD8+ T cells from blood, with Jurkat cell RNA spiked in. Sample subset: FACS-sorted CD8+CD4-CCR7+CD45RA+ naive T cells. The receptors were gathered from a human donor in good health. Some libraries in this study had Jurkat cell RNA spiked in.

This clonotype was recorded at least ten times. The gene calls are TRBV13 and TRBJ2-1, with 10 bases lining up with TRBD2. CDR1 is PRHDT, CDR2 FYEKMQ, per germline (reference sequence). The CDR3 runs to 17 residues. The ends lost 3 bases at V and 6 bases at J; junction bases unmatched: 11. CDR3 bases: TGTGCCAGCAGCTTGGGGGGAGCGGGAGGGATACTCAATGAGCAGTTCTTC. Its protein product is CASSLGGAGGILNEQFF.

Remarks on this clonotype: Because it lacks the conserved phenylalanine or tryptophan at the end, this CDR3 is likely a read error. This sequence joins TRBV4-1 and TRBJ2-7; 8 bases agree with TRBD2. The V gene end was trimmed by 4 bases and the J gene end by 0 bases; junction bases not matched to a gene: 8. Germline lookup yields CDR1 MGHRA and CDR2 YSYEKL. The CDR3 covers 16 residues. CDR3 residues: CASSRDRTSGSYEQYL. The CDR3 DNA reads as TGCGCCAGCAGCCGAGATCGTACTAGCGGCTCCTACGAGCAGTACCTC.

This clonotype occurred many times. V is TRBV5-1 and J is TRBJ2-7; 7 bases fit TRBD1. This CDR3 has 19 amino acids. After removal of 2 bases from V and 6 bases from J, the junction contained 23 bases not matched to a gene. The V gene's germline CDR1 is SGHRS and CDR2 YFSETQ. CDR3 DNA sequence: TGCGCCAGCAGCTTCGAAGGGGTAGTAGGGGGCGCCCGGGCTAGCGAGCAGTACTTC. Translated, it gives CASSFEGVVGGARASEQYF.

Of note for this clonotype: A much larger clone differs by one base, so this may be a read error. The chain has TRBV4-3 and TRBJ2-1; 7 positions agree with TRBD2. The CDR3 loop spans 13 amino acids. Unmatched junction bases numbered 5, after V lost 4 bases and J lost 8 bases. Germline V gene sequence: CDR1 LGHNA, CDR2 YSLEER. The CDR3 protein is CASSPGLRHEQFF. CDR3 coding DNA: TGCGCCAGCAGCCCGGGACTAAGGCATGAGCAGTTCTTC.

This clonotype was picked up many times. The chain is built from TRBV20-1 and TRBJ2-3; D uncertain. Deletions cut 3 bases from V and 1 base from J, with 8 bases between. CDR3 size: 13 residues. Germline CDR1 DFQATT, CDR2 SNEGSKA (reference sequence). Here the CDR3 reads CSARSIGTDTQYF. Here the CDR3 DNA reads TGCAGTGCTAGGAGCATAGGCACAGATACGCAGTATTTT.

The V call is TRBV20-1, the J call TRBJ2-1; no clear D. This CDR3 is built from 16 residues. Germline V lookup: CDR1 DFQATT, CDR2 SNEGSKA (reference sequence). V lost 2 bases to trimming and J lost 0 bases, with 14 bases between them. As DNA, the CDR3 is TGCAGTGCTAGACCCCCAGTCGAGAACTCCTACAATGAGCAGTTCTTC. Protein: CSARPPVENSYNEQFF.

This clonotype was observed many times. The rearrangement uses TRBV9 and TRBJ1-4; TRBD1 might be the D (6 bases). This CDR3 has 15 residues. The V end lost 2 bases, the J end lost 7 bases, and 15 bases lay between the germline ends. Germline CDR1 reads SGDLS; CDR2 reads YYNGEE. This CDR3 reads CASSVSWGAGEKLFF. The DNA for the CDR3 is TGTGCCAGCAGCGTTTCATGGGGGGCGGGTGAAAAACTGTTTTTT.

The sample holds a few counts of this clonotype. A clone one base away is much larger, so this may be a read error. The chain combines TRBV28 with TRBJ2-2; D remains unclear. The CDR3 sequence is 13 residues long. V lost 8 bases and J 1 base, leaving 8 bases between the germline ends. CDR1 MDHEN and CDR2 SYDVKM come from the germline V gene. The CDR3 protein is CASQDGNTGELFF. CDR3 coding DNA: TGTGCCAGCCAAGACGGGAACACCGGGGAGCTGTTTTTT.

The gene calls are TRBV6-2 or TRBV6-3 and TRBJ2-7; maybe TRBD1 (5 bases). Trimming shortened V by 8 bases and J by 3 bases, and 14 bases separated the two germline ends. This CDR3 spans 13 amino acids. Germline CDR1 and CDR2: MNHEY and SVGEGT. The DNA for the CDR3 is TGTGCCAGCCGACAGCCCGAAAACTACGAGCAGTACTTC. Residues: CASRQPENYEQYF.

Only a few counts were recorded for this clonotype. The chain carries TRBV18 and TRBJ1-2; D unclear. The CDR3 extends over 20 amino acids. CDR1 is KGHSH, CDR2 LQKENI, per germline. Between the trimmed V and J ends, which lost 6 bases and 3 bases, there was a span of 32 bases. The CDR3 is CASSPLLAWSTQTIDYGYTF. The CDR3 nucleotides are TGTGCCAGCTCGCCCTTATTGGCCTGGTCTACTCAAACGATCGACTATGGCTACACCTTC.

This chain uses TRBV6-6 with TRBJ2-7; possibly TRBD1 or TRBD2 for D (5 bases each). V was shortened by 2 bases and J by 4 bases, with 12 bases between the two germline ends. The germline V gene encodes CDR1 MNHNY and CDR2 SVGAGI (reference sequence). This CDR3 is built from 14 residues. CDR3 nucleotides: TGTGCCAGCAGTTACCTCGGGGCCCGGTACGAGCAGTACTTC. Amino acids: CASSYLGARYEQYF.

This clonotype has a count of ten or more. The rearrangement links TRBV3-1 to TRBJ2-7, with 8 bases aligning to TRBD2. The germline V gene encodes CDR1 LGHDT and CDR2 YNNKEL (reference sequence). J lost 3 bases, V lost 0 bases, and 7 bases had no gene match. This CDR3 has 16 residues. The DNA of the CDR3 is TGTGCCAGCAGCCAAGATCGACTAGCGAGGGACTACGAGCAGTACTTC. The encoded protein is CASSQDRLARDYEQYF.

This clonotype has just a few counts. This chain joins TRBV20-1 and TRBJ1-2; 8 nucleotides agree with TRBD1. The germline V gene encodes CDR1 DFQATT and CDR2 SNEGSKA (reference sequence). There are 17 residues in the CDR3. V was clipped by 0 bases and J by 2 bases; unmatched bases: 11. The DNA for the CDR3 is TGCAGTGCTAGAGATCCGGCGACAGGGGCTTCGAACTATGGCTACACCTTC. Amino acid sequence: CSARDPATGASNYGYTF.

This clonotype came up many times. The V and J genes are TRBV7-9 and TRBJ1-1; possibly TRBD1 for D (5 bases). Looked up from germline, CDR1 is SEHNR and CDR2 is FQNEAQ (reference sequence). Deletions cut 5 bases from V and 0 bases from J, with 16 bases between. This CDR3 comprises 16 residues. CDR3 nucleotide sequence: TGTGCCAGCAGCCCCACATGGGGGGACGTGAACACTGAAGCTTTCTTT. Residues: CASSPTWGDVNTEAFF.

This clonotype was detected ten times or more. DNA of the CDR3: TGTGCCAGCAGCGAGGCCGGTTGGGGCGGGACAGATACGCAGTATTTT. Translated, it gives CASSEAGWGGTDTQYF. The chain carries TRBV9 and TRBJ2-3; D might be TRBD1 or TRBD2, each matching 5 bases. The CDR3 contains 16 residues. Looked up from germline, CDR1 is SGDLS and CDR2 is YYNGEE. Trimming left V 3 bases short and J 3 bases short, with 17 bases between.

This clonotype was observed many times. This chain links TRBV7-6 with TRBJ2-7, with D possibly TRBD1 on 5 matching bases. CDR1 is SGHVS and CDR2 is FNYEAQ in the germline V gene. The V end lost 5 bases, the J end lost 4 bases, and 12 bases lay between the germline ends. This CDR3 comprises 13 residues. For the CDR3, the DNA is TGTGCCAGCAGCAGGAAGGGGTTGTACGAGCAGTACTTC. Amino acids: CASSRKGLYEQYF.

The chain employs TRBV30 and TRBJ1-1, with a weak D call TRBD1 (6 bases). Per the germline V gene, CDR1 is GTSNPN and CDR2 is SVGIG (reference sequence). Trimming took 5 bases from V and 8 from J, leaving 12 bases between them. The CDR3 runs 11 residues. The CDR3 region is CAWGGTLEAFF. CDR3 DNA: TGTGCCTGGGGCGGGACACTCGAAGCTTTCTTT.

This clonotype has just a few counts. The V call is TRBV7-3, the J call TRBJ2-7; D not certain. The germline CDR1 and CDR2 sequences are SGHTA and FQGTGA. This CDR3 spans 14 amino acids. V was cut by 3 bases and J by 4 bases, with 13 bases left in between. CDR3 sequence (DNA): TGTGCCAGCAGCTTCGGGCAGCCTCCTTACGAGCAGTACTTC. It is translated as CASSFGQPPYEQYF.

This clonotype was recorded many times. This chain uses TRBV6-1 with TRBJ1-5, with D possibly matching TRBD1 (5 bases). Trimming stripped 11 bases from V and 0 bases from J, with 8 bases between. The CDR3 length is 12 residues. The germline CDR1 and CDR2 sequences are MNHNS and SASEGT. In DNA, the CDR3 is TGTGCCGGGGGGGATAGCAATCAGCCCCAGCATTTT. Translation: CAGGDSNQPQHF.

This clonotype was found many times. This chain joins TRBV12-3 or TRBV12-4 and TRBJ1-5; maybe TRBD1 (6 bases). CDR3 length equals 14 residues. Deletions cut 6 bases from V and 0 bases from J, with 9 bases between. In DNA form, the CDR3 reads TGTGCCAGCAGCCCGGGACATAGCAATCAGCCCCAGCATTTT. Its translation is CASSPGHSNQPQHF.

This clonotype was seen at least ten times. The chain joins TRBV30 to TRBJ2-5; maybe TRBD2 (6 bases). The V and J ends lost 5 bases and 4 bases respectively, with 17 bases between them. The germline V gene has CDR1 GTSNPN and CDR2 SVGIG (reference sequence). The CDR3 loop spans 14 amino acids. CDR3 residues: CAWDGGMDRETQYF. DNA for the CDR3: TGTGCCTGGGACGGGGGTATGGACCGAGAGACCCAGTACTTC.

This clonotype was seen repeatedly, ten times or more. The J gene is TRBJ2-3, the V gene TRBV13, with 9 bases identical to TRBD2. CDR1 is PRHDT, CDR2 FYEKMQ, per germline (reference sequence). V shed 4 bases and J 0 bases; nucleotides not matched to a gene: 5. The CDR3 covers 16 residues. CDR3 in DNA: TGTGCCAGCAGCTCCTCTAGCGGGGATAGCACAGATACGCAGTATTTT. Its translation is CASSSSSGDSTDTQYF.

This clonotype has a count of ten or more. The rearrangement links TRBV6-6 to TRBJ2-3; the D gene is possibly TRBD2 (5 bases). CDR1 is MNHNY, CDR2 SVGAGI, per germline (reference sequence). Trimming took off 8 bases at V and 5 bases at J, with 20 bases between the two ends. The CDR3 is 15 amino acids. CDR3 bases: TGTGCCAGCCAAGGACTTGCAGCAACGGGAGATACGCAGTATTTT. Protein product: CASQGLAATGDTQYF.

This clonotype has a count of ten or more. The chain has TRBV6-2 or TRBV6-3 and TRBJ1-1; no clear D. The CDR3 is made up of 16 amino acids. CDR1 and CDR2 from the germline V gene are MNHEY and SVGEGT. The V end lost 5 bases, the J end lost 1 base, and 17 bases lay between the germline ends. The CDR3 bases are TGTGCCAGCAGTCCCGTGTTTGGGGATAGGAACACTGAAGCTTTCTTT. It yields the protein CASSPVFGDRNTEAFF.

This clonotype was counted at least ten times. J is TRBJ1-1 and V is TRBV7-9; 12 bases are a match to TRBD1. With 0 bases clipped from V and 5 bases from J, the junction kept 13 bases outside the gene matches. Looked up from germline, CDR1 is SEHNR and CDR2 is FQNEAQ (reference sequence). CDR3 length equals 19 residues. Written as DNA, the CDR3 is TGTGCCAGCAGCTTAGCGACAGCAAAAAGGGACAGGGGGCGAACTGAAGCTTTCTTT. This translates into CASSLATAKRDRGRTEAFF.

The chain has TRBV4-1 and TRBJ2-2; TRBD2 matches at 11 bases. This CDR3 contains 18 residues. With V trimmed by 4 bases and J by 3 bases, 10 bases remained unmatched. CDR1 and CDR2 (germline): MGHRA, YSYEKL. The CDR3 loop reads CASSPSGLAGMDTGELFF. CDR3 nucleotide sequence: TGCGCCAGCAGCCCAAGTGGACTAGCGGGTATGGACACCGGGGAGCTGTTTTTT.

This clonotype has at least ten counts. This sequence joins TRBV6-5 and TRBJ2-3; D is undetermined. CDR3 length equals 16 residues. Trimming pared 0 bases from V and 3 bases from J, leaving 13 bases between. Germline V lookup: CDR1 MNHEY, CDR2 SVGAGI. The CDR3: CASSYSAVAATDTQYF. Here the CDR3 DNA reads TGTGCCAGCAGTTACTCGGCGGTAGCTGCAACAGATACGCAGTATTTT.